The clone carrying this T cell receptor beta chain was picked up many times. Its antigen is as yet unknown. This sample is part of a study of breast tumors, draining lymph nodes, adjacent tissues. Samples came from axillary lymph nodes draining the breast cancer. Germline V lookup: CDR1 SGDLS, CDR2 YYNGEE. J gave up 9 bases and V 0 bases, and 4 bases lay outside the gene matches. This CDR3 has 15 amino acids. TCRdb recomputed calls from the multiplex PCR reads with MiXCR, one row per CDR3 protein. The sample includes 85,000 to 130,000 distinct CDR3 sequences, about 20% of them seen just once. General study results and limits: Data only fit, rather than demonstrated, lymph node origin of most tumor T cells. Luminal-like breast cancer showed significantly greater tumor-nontumor repertoire similarity than basal-like breast cancer did.

The receptor comes from a female donor with breast cancer. Some clones in this sample may be carry-over from other donors' samples. Sequencing was performed on axillary lymph node tissue. J is TRBJ2-1 and V is TRBV9; TRBD2 agrees at 12 bases. The CDR3 DNA follows: TGTGCCAGCAGCGTAGCCCCTAGCGGGAGGGGTGAGCAGTTCTTC. As protein: CASSVAPSGRGEQFF. Filled out from reference TRBV9 and TRBJ2-1, the complete variable domain reads DSGVTQTPKHLITATGQRVTLRCSPRSGDLSVYWYQQSLDQGLQFLIQYYNGEERAKGNILERFSAQQFPDLHSELNLSSLELGDSALYFCASSVAPSGRGEQFFGPGTRLTVL.